Listed below are T cell receptor beta chains from one sample, sequenced in a study of shared clonotypes between healthy human individuals. The table came from immunoSEQ multiplex PCR; TCRdb's copy has only in-frame clones and leaves some out. Of over a million clones listed, around 82% are singletons. Sequencing was performed on memory CD4+ T cells from PBMCs. These TCRs come from a man aged 18 to 29 in good health. Some clones in this sample may be carry-over from other donors' samples. Both conserved end residues are part of each CDR3. Fields, in order: J gene, D gene, clone size, V gene, CDR3 protein, CDR3 DNA. A D gene is named only where the DNA matches it firmly. Not every row has a clone size; where given, it reads once, few, many or a size class.

J gene: TRBJ1-1; D gene: NA; clone size: NA; V gene: TRBV7-9; CDR3 protein: CASSFGGLTEAFF; CDR3 DNA: TGTGCCAGCAGCTTTGGGGGGCTGACTGAAGCTTTCTTT
J gene: TRBJ2-1; D gene: TRBD2; clone size: NA; V gene: TRBV5-1; CDR3 protein: CASSPTRTSGKYNEQFF; CDR3 DNA: TGCGCCAGCAGCCCGACGAGGACTAGCGGGAAGTACAATGAGCAGTTCTTC
J gene: TRBJ2-1; D gene: TRBD1; clone size: many; V gene: TRBV7-2; CDR3 protein: CASSLRTGAYNEQFF; CDR3 DNA: TGTGCCAGCAGCTTGCGGACAGGGGCCTACAATGAGCAGTTCTTC
J gene: TRBJ2-5; D gene: NA; clone size: NA; V gene: TRBV5-4; CDR3 protein: CASSLAGLETQYF; CDR3 DNA: TGTGCCAGCAGCTTAGCAGGTCTGGAGACCCAGTACTTC
J gene: TRBJ2-7; D gene: TRBD1; clone size: NA; V gene: TRBV30; CDR3 protein: CAWSADRGYEQYF; CDR3 DNA: TGTGCCTGGAGCGCAGACAGGGGCTACGAGCAGTACTTC
J gene: TRBJ2-1; D gene: NA; clone size: NA; V gene: TRBV20-1; CDR3 protein: CSANWGKQFF; CDR3 DNA: TGCAGTGCTAACTGGGGTAAGCAGTTCTTC
J gene: TRBJ1-1; D gene: NA; clone size: NA; V gene: TRBV4-2; CDR3 protein: CASSPPRGTEAFF; CDR3 DNA: TGTGCCAGCAGCCCCCCGAGGGGGACAGAAGCTTTCTTT
J gene: TRBJ1-1; D gene: NA; clone size: NA; V gene: TRBV5-4; CDR3 protein: CASSLWRNTEAFF; CDR3 DNA: TGTGCCAGCAGCTTGTGGAGGAACACTGAAGCTTTCTTT
J gene: TRBJ1-3; D gene: NA; clone size: NA; V gene: TRBV5-1; CDR3 protein: CASSLGEHSGNTIYF; CDR3 DNA: TGCGCCAGCAGCTTGGGAGAGCACTCTGGAAACACCATATATTTT
J gene: TRBJ2-6; D gene: NA; clone size: once; V gene: TRBV11-2; CDR3 protein: CASSPRQDAVLTF; CDR3 DNA: TGTGCCAGCAGCCCACGACAGGACGCCGTCCTGACTTTC
J gene: TRBJ1-1; D gene: NA; clone size: NA; V gene: TRBV7-2; CDR3 protein: CASSLGSSAYPTEAFF; CDR3 DNA: TGTGCCAGCAGCTTGGGGAGTTCTGCCTACCCCACTGAAGCTTTCTTT
J gene: TRBJ1-4; D gene: NA; clone size: NA; V gene: TRBV25-1; CDR3 protein: CASSVGGATNEKLFF; CDR3 DNA: TGTGCCAGCAGTGTGGGCGGCGCAACTAATGAAAAACTGTTTTTT
J gene: TRBJ2-3; D gene: NA; clone size: NA; V gene: TRBV11-2; CDR3 protein: CASNQGSTDTQYF; CDR3 DNA: TGTGCCAGCAACCAAGGAAGCACAGATACGCAGTATTTT
J gene: TRBJ2-7; D gene: NA; clone size: many; V gene: TRBV5-1; CDR3 protein: CASRITDSYEQYF; CDR3 DNA: TGCGCCAGCAGAATAACGGATTCCTACGAGCAGTACTTC
J gene: TRBJ2-1; D gene: TRBD2; clone size: NA; V gene: TRBV9; CDR3 protein: CASSVTGLAGGPNNEQFF; CDR3 DNA: TGTGCCAGCAGCGTAACGGGACTGGCGGGAGGGCCCAACAATGAGCAGTTCTTC
J gene: TRBJ1-1; D gene: NA; clone size: NA; V gene: TRBV6-4; CDR3 protein: CARESFGGTEAFF; CDR3 DNA: TGTGCCAGGGAAAGTTTTGGGGGGACTGAAGCTTTCTTT